This section outlines one T cell receptor beta chain sequence together with its context. This clonotype has just a few counts. Its antigen specificity is not known. Base qualities are not provided; no much larger clone lies one nucleotide away. The data were taken from a study of CD8 T cells in Susac syndrome (dated by TCRdb to the late 2010s). At the level of the whole study: The study used repertoire sequencing to test whether antigen drove CD8+ T cell activation and differentiation in Susac syndrome. The study compared CD8+ T cell repertoire clonality among about a dozen healthy donors, 14 Susac syndrome patients and around 16 multiple sclerosis patients.

Peripheral blood CD8+ and CD4+ T cells from healthy donors, Susac syndrome patients and multiple sclerosis patients were profiled by high-throughput TCR beta sequencing. The multiple sclerosis controls were treatment-naive patients whose relapsing-remitting disease, either stable or active, fulfilled the revised McDonald criteria. CD8+ TEMRA cells were enriched by FACS, while bulk CD8+ and CD4+ T cells were purified by magnetic negative isolation. Blood was drawn into EDTA tubes, processed within 24 hours, and PBMCs were isolated by density gradient centrifugation. PBMCs destined for TCR sequencing were cryopreserved in liquid nitrogen and later thawed in a 37 °C water bath. A purity of at least 90% was achieved for sorted or isolated CD4+, CD8+ and CD8+ TEMRA cells. RNA was extracted using the RNeasy kit, and roughly 0.5 to 1 ug of the RNA was reverse transcribed with random hexamers. The immunoSEQ multiplex PCR assay, covering 54 Vbeta and 13 Jbeta segments, was used to amplify TCR beta CDR3 regions. PCR amplification bias was corrected using a synthetic template baseline for primer optimization and computational correction. Per the original workflow: Reads were annotated to V, D and J genes per IMGT and analyzed with immunoSEQ Analyzer, keeping only productive sequences. Clonality was computed as one minus Shannon entropy normalized by log2 of the number of productive unique sequences. For each patient and control, public and private clones were evaluated within the 100 most prevalent clones. Susac-specific clones were defined as absent from healthy and MS cohorts, about 1,100 published viral clones and other ImmuneACCESS disease sequences. TCRdb ran its own pipeline on the public reads, namely fastp trimming at Q25 and MiXCR clone calling, and kept in-frame beta chains. Each CDR3 protein gets just one entry, which takes the most common genes and DNA from the rows behind it. The V and J calls were determined by TCRdb, not by the authors. In this sample the table shows some 150,000 distinct CDR3 sequences, roughly 96% of which occur a single time. Jointly, the top ten make up 0.15% of the sample.

The full study reports these points: The number of individuals in the TCR sequencing and HLA analysis was acknowledged as relatively small.

Material for sequencing was CD8+ T cells from PBMCs. The origin of this receptor is a human donor with multiple sclerosis.

The sequenced DNA: TGTGCCAGCAGCGTAGGTGCAGATACGCAGTATTTT. It translates to CASSVGADTQYF. Recombination linked TRBV9 to TRBJ2-3; too little of a D gene remains to name it. The germline V gene specifies SGDLS as CDR1 and YYNGEE as CDR2. The V and J ends are trimmed by 0 bases and 4 bases, leaving 3 bases between them. The CDR3 spans 12 residues, from the cysteine through the phenylalanine. Only the CDR3 DNA is retained, 36 bases long and in frame from the first base. Reference TRBV9 and TRBJ2-3 genes cover what lies past the CDR3, so the full variable domain is DSGVTQTPKHLITATGQRVTLRCSPRSGDLSVYWYQQSLDQGLQFLIQYYNGEERAKGNILERFSAQQFPDLHSELNLSSLELGDSALYFCASSVGADTQYFGPGTRLTVL.